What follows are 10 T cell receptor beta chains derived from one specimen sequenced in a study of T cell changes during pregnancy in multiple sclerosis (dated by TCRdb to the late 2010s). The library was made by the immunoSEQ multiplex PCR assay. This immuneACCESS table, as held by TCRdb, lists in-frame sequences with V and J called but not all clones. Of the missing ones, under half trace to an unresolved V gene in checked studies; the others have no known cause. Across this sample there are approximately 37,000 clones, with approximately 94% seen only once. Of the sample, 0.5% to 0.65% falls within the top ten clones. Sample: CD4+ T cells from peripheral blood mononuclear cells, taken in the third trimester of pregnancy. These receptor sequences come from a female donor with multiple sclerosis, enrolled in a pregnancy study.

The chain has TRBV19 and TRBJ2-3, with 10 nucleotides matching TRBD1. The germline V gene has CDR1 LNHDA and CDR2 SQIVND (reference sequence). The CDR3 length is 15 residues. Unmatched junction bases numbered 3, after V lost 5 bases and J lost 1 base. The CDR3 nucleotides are TGTGCCAGTAGTGACAGGGGGCAAGGCACAGATACGCAGTATTTT. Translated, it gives CASSDRGQGTDTQYF.

The CDR3 loop is CASSQGGRGDEQFF. CDR3 coding DNA: TGCGCCAGCAGCCAAGGGGGGAGGGGCGATGAGCAGTTCTTC. This sequence joins TRBV4-1 and TRBJ2-1; 7 nucleotides agree with TRBD2. The CDR3 sequence is 14 residues long. Germline-derived CDR1 and CDR2 are MGHRA and YSYEKL. V shed 1 base, J shed 8 bases, and the junction held 5 bases outside the gene matches.

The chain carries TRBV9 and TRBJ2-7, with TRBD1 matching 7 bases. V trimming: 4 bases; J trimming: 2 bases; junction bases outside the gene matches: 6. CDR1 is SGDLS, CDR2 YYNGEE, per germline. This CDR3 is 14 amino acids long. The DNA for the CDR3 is TGTGCCAGCAGCCTAGGGACAGTGACCTACGAGCAGTACTTC. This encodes CASSLGTVTYEQYF.

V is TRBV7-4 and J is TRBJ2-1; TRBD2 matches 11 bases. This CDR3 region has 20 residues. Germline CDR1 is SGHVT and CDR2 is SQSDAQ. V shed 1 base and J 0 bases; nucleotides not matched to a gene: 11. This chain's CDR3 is CASSLGFHFGTSGSYNEQFF. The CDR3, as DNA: TGTGCCAGCAGCTTAGGCTTTCATTTCGGGACTAGCGGCTCCTACAATGAGCAGTTCTTC. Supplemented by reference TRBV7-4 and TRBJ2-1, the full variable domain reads GAGVSQSPRYKVAKRGRDVALRCDSISGHVTLYWYRQTLGQGSEVLTYSQSDAQRDKSGRPSGRFSAERPERSVSTLKIQRTEQGDSAVYLCASSLGFHFGTSGSYNEQFFGPGTRLTVL.

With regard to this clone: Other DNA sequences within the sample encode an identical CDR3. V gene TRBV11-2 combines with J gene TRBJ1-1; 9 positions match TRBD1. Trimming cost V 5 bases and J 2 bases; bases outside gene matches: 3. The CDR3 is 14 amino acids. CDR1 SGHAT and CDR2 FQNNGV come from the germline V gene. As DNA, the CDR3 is TGTGCCAGCAGCCTGGGACAGGGCAACACTGAAGCTTTCTTT. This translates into CASSLGQGNTEAFF.

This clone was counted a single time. CDR3 in DNA: TGCGCCAGCAGCCAAGGGAGGGGGGGGCGCCTCCAAGAGACCCAGTACTTC. It translates to CASSQGRGGRLQETQYF. This chain uses TRBV4-1 with TRBJ2-5, with D possibly being TRBD2 (7 bases). The CDR3 spans 17 residues. Trimming took off 1 base at V and 1 base at J, with 16 bases between the two ends. Germline assignment: CDR1 MGHRA and CDR2 YSYEKL.

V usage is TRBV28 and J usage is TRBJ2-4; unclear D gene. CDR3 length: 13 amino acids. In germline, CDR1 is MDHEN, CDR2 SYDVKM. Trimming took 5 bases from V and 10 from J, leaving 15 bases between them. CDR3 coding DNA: TGTGCCAGCAGTCCGGGTCCGTCCGGGATTCAGTACTTC. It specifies CASSPGPSGIQYF.

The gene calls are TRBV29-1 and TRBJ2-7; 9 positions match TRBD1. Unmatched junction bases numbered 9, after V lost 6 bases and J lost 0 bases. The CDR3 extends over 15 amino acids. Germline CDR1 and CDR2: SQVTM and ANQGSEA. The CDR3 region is CSVRQGTGNSYEQYF. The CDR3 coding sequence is TGCAGCGTCAGGCAGGGGACAGGGAACTCCTACGAGCAGTACTTC.

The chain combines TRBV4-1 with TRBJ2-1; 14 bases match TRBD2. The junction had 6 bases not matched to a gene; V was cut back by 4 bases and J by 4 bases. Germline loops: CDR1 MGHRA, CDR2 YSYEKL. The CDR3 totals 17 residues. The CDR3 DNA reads TGCGCCAGCAGCCGTCGACTAGCGGGGGGGGTTTACAATGAGCAGTTCTTC. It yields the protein CASSRRLAGGVYNEQFF.

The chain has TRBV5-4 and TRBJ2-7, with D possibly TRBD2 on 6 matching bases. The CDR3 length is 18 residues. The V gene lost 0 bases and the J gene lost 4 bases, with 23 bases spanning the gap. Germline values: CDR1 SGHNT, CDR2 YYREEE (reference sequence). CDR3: CASSLAAGRRSLEYEQYF. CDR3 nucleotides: TGTGCCAGCAGCTTGGCCGCGGGACGGCGCAGCTTAGAATACGAGCAGTACTTC.